A selection of T cell receptor beta chains follows, all from one sample in a study of CD4+ T cells in melanoma. Some clones are missing from TCRdb's copy, which holds only in-frame ones; the method was immunoSEQ multiplex PCR. The sample carries around 50,000 clones, approximately 92% recorded once. Sequences were obtained from peripheral blood. Receptors originate from a human donor with melanoma. The CDR3 runs from the conserved cysteine through the conserved F or W. D genes are given only for firm matches. Expanded clones get a size class; other rows say once, few or many, or leave the size out.

>TRBV29-1|TRBJ1-3|.|.
CSVAKGLSGNTIYF
TGCAGCGTCGCCAAAGGCCTCTCTGGAAACACCATATATTTT
>TRBV11-3|TRBJ2-2|.|.
CASSLSGTPTGELFF
TGTGCCAGCAGCCTCTCCGGGACACCCACCGGGGAGCTGTTTTTT
>TRBV10-3|TRBJ2-5|TRBD1|.
CATRGTGLEGETQYF
TGTGCCACACGGGGGACAGGGCTTGAGGGAGAGACCCAGTACTTC
>TRBV2|TRBJ1-5|TRBD1|.
CASSLPGQHGQPQHF
TGTGCCAGCAGTTTACCGGGACAGCATGGTCAGCCCCAGCATTTT
>TRBV25-1|TRBJ2-4|TRBD1|.
CASSEGTGGTIQYF
TGTGCCAGCAGTGAAGGGACAGGGGGGACCATTCAGTACTTC
>TRBV6-1|TRBJ1-1|.|.
CASIRGGGSSRAFF
TGTGCCAGCATCCGGGGGGGCGGGAGCTCGCGTGCTTTCTTT
>TRBV10-1|TRBJ1-1|TRBD1|once
CASSEAGQGNTEAFF
TGCGCCAGCAGTGAGGCGGGACAGGGTAACACTGAAGCTTTCTTT
>TRBV28|TRBJ2-1|.|.
CASSLAGPAYNEQFF
TGTGCCAGCAGTTTAGCGGGACCCGCCTACAATGAGCAGTTCTTC
>TRBV4-2|TRBJ2-6|.|.
CASSQDEVPSYSGANVLTF
TGTGCCAGCAGCCAAGATGAGGTGCCTTCCTACTCTGGGGCCAACGTCCTGACTTTC
>TRBV5-1|TRBJ2-2|TRBD2|.
CASSGGGSYTGELFF
TGCGCCAGCAGCGGCGGGGGGTCGTACACCGGGGAGCTGTTTTTT
>TRBV9|TRBJ1-2|.|.
CASGPWGAYGYTF
TGTGCCAGCGGCCCCTGGGGGGCCTATGGCTACACCTTC
>TRBV27|TRBJ2-7|.|once
CASSYFAGLSYEQYF
TGTGCCAGCAGTTACTTCGCGGGGTTGTCCTACGAGCAGTACTTC
>TRBV7-2|TRBJ1-5|.|.
CASSPHSNQPQHF
TGTGCCAGCAGCCCCCACAGCAATCAGCCCCAGCATTTT
>TRBV9|TRBJ2-1|.|.
CASSIGTSAYNEQFF
TGTGCCAGCAGCATCGGGACTTCCGCCTACAATGAGCAGTTCTTC
>TRBV4-1|TRBJ2-5|.|.
CASSPATGGETQYF
TGCGCCAGCAGCCCCGCCACGGGCGGCGAGACCCAGTACTTC
>TRBV7-6|TRBJ1-1|TRBD1|.
CASSSGTGVNTEAFF
TGTGCCAGCAGCTCCGGGACAGGAGTAAACACTGAAGCTTTCTTT
>TRBV7-2|TRBJ2-1|.|.
CASSLNIRNEQFF
TGTGCCAGCAGCTTAAACATCCGAAATGAGCAGTTCTTC
>TRBV27|TRBJ1-6|TRBD1|.
CASSLFFGTGGSPLHF
TGTGCCAGCAGTTTATTCTTTGGGACAGGGGGATCACCCCTCCACTTT
>TRBV7-8|TRBJ1-2|.|few
CASSLNKGIYGYTF
TGTGCCAGCAGCTTAAATAAGGGAATCTATGGCTACACCTTC
>TRBV18|TRBJ2-3|.|.
CASSPDRSDTQYF
TGTGCCAGCTCACCAGACAGATCAGATACGCAGTATTTT
>TRBV4-1|TRBJ1-1|.|.
CASSPRTGKNTEAFF
TGCGCCAGCAGCCCGCGGACGGGGAAGAACACTGAAGCTTTCTTT
>TRBV7-9|TRBJ2-7|.|.
CASRSWGAPEQYF
TGTGCCAGCAGATCCTGGGGGGCACCCGAGCAGTACTTC
>TRBV4-1|TRBJ1-2|.|.
CASSQGDIDGYTF
TGCGCCAGCAGCCAAGGGGATATAGATGGCTACACCTTC
>TRBV9|TRBJ2-2|.|.
CASSRGSNTGELFF
TGTGCCAGCAGCAGGGGGTCCAACACCGGGGAGCTGTTTTTT
>TRBV19|TRBJ1-4|.|.
CASSIAGANEKLFF
TGTGCCAGTAGTATAGCAGGGGCAAATGAAAAACTGTTTTTT
>TRBV20-1|TRBJ1-3|.|.
CRIWGDTIYF
TGCAGAATCTGGGGGGACACCATATATTTT
>TRBV2|TRBJ2-3|.|.
CASITDTDTQYF
TGTGCCAGCATAACGGATACAGATACGCAGTATTTT
>TRBV30|TRBJ2-2|.|.
CAWNPENTGELFF
TGTGCCTGGAACCCAGAAAACACCGGGGAGCTGTTTTTT
>TRBV9|TRBJ2-2|.|.
CASSPRGGVYTGELFF
TGTGCCAGCAGCCCCAGAGGGGGGGTTTACACCGGGGAGCTGTTTTTT
>TRBV30|TRBJ2-2|.|once
CAWTPGNHGELFF
TGTGCCTGGACCCCCGGGAATCACGGGGAGCTGTTTTTT
>TRBV5-4|TRBJ1-2|TRBD1|.
CASNRGGSYGYTF
TGTGCCAGCAACAGGGGAGGGTCCTATGGCTACACCTTC
>TRBV14|TRBJ1-2|.|.
CASSQGGDGYTF
TGTGCCAGCAGCCAGGGCGGGGATGGCTACACCTTC
>TRBV27|TRBJ2-7|.|.
CASSMRNSYEQYF
TGTGCCAGCAGTATGAGGAATTCCTACGAGCAGTACTTC
>TRBV11-2|TRBJ2-7|.|.
CASSLDLRVSLEQYF
TGTGCCAGCAGCTTAGATCTTCGGGTTTCCCTCGAGCAGTACTTC
>TRBV18|TRBJ1-1|.|.
CASSPGQHTEAFF
TGTGCCAGCTCACCGGGACAACACACTGAAGCTTTCTTT
>TRBV7-2|TRBJ2-7|TRBD2|.
CASSLGGVAGGLYF
TGTGCCAGCAGCTTAGGCGGGGTAGCGGGGGGGTTGTACTTC
>TRBV18|TRBJ1-1|TRBD1|.
CASSPPTGTGNTEAFF
TGTGCCAGCTCACCACCGACAGGGACTGGGAACACTGAAGCTTTCTTT
>TRBV19|TRBJ1-1|TRBD1|.
CASSPAGQGRTEAFF
TGTGCCAGTAGCCCGGCCGGACAGGGGAGGACTGAAGCTTTCTTT
>TRBV5-4|TRBJ1-2|.|.
CASSLARENYGYTF
TGTGCCAGCAGCTTGGCCAGGGAAAACTATGGCTACACCTTC
>TRBV19|TRBJ2-3|.|.
CASSPLGVPKSTDTQYF
TGTGCCAGTAGTCCCCTCGGGGTACCTAAAAGCACAGATACGCAGTATTTT
>TRBV18|TRBJ1-2|TRBD1|.
CASSPPGTGSDGYGYTF
TGTGCCAGCTCACCACCGGGGACAGGGTCGGATGGCTATGGCTACACCTTC
>TRBV7-8|TRBJ2-5|.|.
CASSLAAETQYF
TGTGCCAGCAGCTTAGCGGCAGAGACCCAGTACTTC
>TRBV6-5|TRBJ1-2|.|.
CASSSGGAGVGYTF
TGTGCCAGCAGTTCTGGGGGGGCAGGCGTCGGCTACACCTTC
>TRBV7-6|TRBJ1-5|.|.
CASSLDGFQPQHF
TGTGCCAGCAGCTTAGACGGGTTTCAGCCCCAGCATTTT
>TRBV6-1|TRBJ2-7|.|once
CASSELTGNEQYF
TGTGCCAGCAGTGAACTCACAGGCAACGAGCAGTACTTC